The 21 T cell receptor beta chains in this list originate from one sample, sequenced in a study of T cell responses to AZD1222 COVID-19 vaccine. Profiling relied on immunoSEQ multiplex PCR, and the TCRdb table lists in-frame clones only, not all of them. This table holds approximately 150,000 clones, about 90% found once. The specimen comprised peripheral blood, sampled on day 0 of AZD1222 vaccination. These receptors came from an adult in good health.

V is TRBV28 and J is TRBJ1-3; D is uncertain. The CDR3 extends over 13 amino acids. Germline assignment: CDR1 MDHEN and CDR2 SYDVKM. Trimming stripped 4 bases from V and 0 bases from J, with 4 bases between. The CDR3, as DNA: TGTGCCAGCAGTTGGGCCTCTGGAAACACCATATATTTT. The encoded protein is CASSWASGNTIYF.

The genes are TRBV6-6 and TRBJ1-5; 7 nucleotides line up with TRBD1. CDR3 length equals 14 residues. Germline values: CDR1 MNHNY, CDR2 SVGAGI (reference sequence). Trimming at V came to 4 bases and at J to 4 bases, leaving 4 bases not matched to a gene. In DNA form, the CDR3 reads TGTGCCAGCAGTTTCACGGACAGGAATCAGCCCCAGCATTTT. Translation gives CASSFTDRNQPQHF.

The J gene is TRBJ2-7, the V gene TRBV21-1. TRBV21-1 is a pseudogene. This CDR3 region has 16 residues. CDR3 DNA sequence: TGTGCCAGCAGTAAGCCCCGGGACCTTAAACCCTACGAGCAGTACTTC. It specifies CASSKPRDLKPYEQYF.

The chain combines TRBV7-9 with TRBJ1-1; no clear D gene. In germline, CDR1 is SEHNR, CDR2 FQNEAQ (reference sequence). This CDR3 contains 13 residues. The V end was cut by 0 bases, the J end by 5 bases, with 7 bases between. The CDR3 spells CASSLARLTEAFF. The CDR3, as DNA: TGTGCCAGCAGCTTAGCCAGGTTGACTGAAGCTTTCTTT.

Here the CDR3 DNA reads TGTGCCAGCAGTTTATGGCCGATCGGCAGGGGGACAGGGGCTGAAGCTTTCTTT. It specifies CASSLWPIGRGTGAEAFF. This sequence joins TRBV27 and TRBJ1-1, with TRBD1 matching 10 bases. Germline V gives CDR1 MNHEY, CDR2 SMNVEV (reference sequence). This CDR3 is built from 18 residues. V dropped 1 base and J dropped 6; count of bases not matched to a gene: 14.

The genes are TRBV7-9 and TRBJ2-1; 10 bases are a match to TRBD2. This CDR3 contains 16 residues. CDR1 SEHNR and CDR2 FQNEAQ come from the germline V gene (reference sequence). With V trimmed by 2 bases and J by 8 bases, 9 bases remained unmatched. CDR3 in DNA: TGTGCCAGCAGCTTATCCGAAAGCGGGAGGGCCCATGAGCAGTTCTTC. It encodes CASSLSESGRAHEQFF.

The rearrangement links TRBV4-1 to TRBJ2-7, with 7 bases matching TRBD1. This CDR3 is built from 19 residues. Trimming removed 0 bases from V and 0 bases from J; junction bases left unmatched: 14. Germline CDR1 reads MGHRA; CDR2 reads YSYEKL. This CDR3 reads CASSQDLAGGILDSYEQYF. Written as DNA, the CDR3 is TGCGCCAGCAGCCAAGATTTGGCAGGGGGTATTTTGGACTCCTACGAGCAGTACTTC.

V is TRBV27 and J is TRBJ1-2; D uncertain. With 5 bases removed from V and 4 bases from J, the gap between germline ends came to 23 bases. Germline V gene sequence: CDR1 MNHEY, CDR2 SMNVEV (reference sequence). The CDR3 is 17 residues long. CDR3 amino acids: CASSPELSQMELYGYTF. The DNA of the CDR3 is TGTGCCAGCAGTCCCGAGCTCTCACAGATGGAGCTCTATGGCTACACCTTC.

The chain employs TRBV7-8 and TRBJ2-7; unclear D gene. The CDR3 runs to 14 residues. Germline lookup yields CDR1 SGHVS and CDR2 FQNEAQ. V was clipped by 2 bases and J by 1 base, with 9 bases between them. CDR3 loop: CASSLTRRSYEQYF. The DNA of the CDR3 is TGTGCCAGCAGCTTAACGCGGCGGTCCTACGAGCAGTACTTC.

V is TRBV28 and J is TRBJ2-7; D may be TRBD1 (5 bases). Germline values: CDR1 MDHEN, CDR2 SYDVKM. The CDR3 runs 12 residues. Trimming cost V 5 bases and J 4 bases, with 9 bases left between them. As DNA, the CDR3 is TGTGCCAGCAGTCAAAAGGGGTACGAGCAGTACTTC. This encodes CASSQKGYEQYF.

The CDR3 sequence is CASPEGSTQYF. CDR3 sequence (DNA): TGTGCCAGCCCCGAAGGGAGTACGCAGTATTTT. V gene TRBV13 combines with J gene TRBJ2-3; D might be TRBD2 (5 bases). Per germline, CDR1 PRHDT and CDR2 FYEKMQ (reference sequence). Trimming took 8 bases from V and 8 from J, leaving 11 bases between them. The CDR3 contains 11 residues.

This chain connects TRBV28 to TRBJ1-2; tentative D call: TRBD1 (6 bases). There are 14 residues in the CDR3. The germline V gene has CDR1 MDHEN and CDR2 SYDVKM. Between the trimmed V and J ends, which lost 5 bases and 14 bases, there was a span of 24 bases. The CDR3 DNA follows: TGTGCCAGCAGTCGATGGACAGAGGGATCCTCATGGACCTTC. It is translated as CASSRWTEGSSWTF.

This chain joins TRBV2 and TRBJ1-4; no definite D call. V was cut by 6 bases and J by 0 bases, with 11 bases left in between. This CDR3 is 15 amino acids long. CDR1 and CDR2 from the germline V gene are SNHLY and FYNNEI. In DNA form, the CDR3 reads TGTGCCAGCAGGTTCTCAGGAGCAACTAATGAAAAACTGTTTTTT. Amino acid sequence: CASRFSGATNEKLFF.

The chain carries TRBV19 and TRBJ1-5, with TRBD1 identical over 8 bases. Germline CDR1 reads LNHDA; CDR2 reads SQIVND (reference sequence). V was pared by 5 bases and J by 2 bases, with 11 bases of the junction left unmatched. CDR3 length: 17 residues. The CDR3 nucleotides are TGTGCCAGTAGTCTCGCAGGACAGGGACCAGGCAATCAGCCCCAGCATTTT. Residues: CASSLAGQGPGNQPQHF. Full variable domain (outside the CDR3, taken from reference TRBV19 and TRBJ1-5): DGGITQSPKYLFRKEGQNVTLSCEQNLNHDAMYWYRQDPGQGLRLIYYSQIVNDFQKGDIAEGYSVSREKKESFPLTVTSAQKNPTAFYLCASSLAGQGPGNQPQHFGDGTRLSIL.

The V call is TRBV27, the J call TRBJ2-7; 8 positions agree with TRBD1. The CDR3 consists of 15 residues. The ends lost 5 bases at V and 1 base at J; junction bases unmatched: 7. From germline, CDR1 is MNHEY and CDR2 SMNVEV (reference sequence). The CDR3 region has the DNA TGTGCCAGCAGTCTCGGACAGGGTGTGTCCTACGAGCAGTACTTC. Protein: CASSLGQGVSYEQYF.

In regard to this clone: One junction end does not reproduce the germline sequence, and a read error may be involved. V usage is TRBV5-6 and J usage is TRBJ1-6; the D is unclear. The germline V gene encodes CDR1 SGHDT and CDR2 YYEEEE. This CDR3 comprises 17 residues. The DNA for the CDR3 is TGTGTCAGCAGCTTGCGGTTAGGGCCCACGGGCGATTCACCCCTCCACTTT. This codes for CVSSLRLGPTGDSPLHF. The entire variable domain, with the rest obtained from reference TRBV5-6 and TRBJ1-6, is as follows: DAGVTQSPTHLIKTRGQQVTLRCSPKSGHDTVSWYQQALGQGPQFIFQYYEEEERQRGNFPDRFSGHQFPNYSSELNVNALLLGDSALYLCVSSLRLGPTGDSPLHFGNGTRLTVT.

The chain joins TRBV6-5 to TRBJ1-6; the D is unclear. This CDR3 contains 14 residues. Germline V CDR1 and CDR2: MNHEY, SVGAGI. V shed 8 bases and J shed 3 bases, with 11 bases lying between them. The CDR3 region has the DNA TGTGCCAGCTCCCTCCAGCTCTATAATTCACCCCTCCACTTT. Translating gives CASSLQLYNSPLHF.

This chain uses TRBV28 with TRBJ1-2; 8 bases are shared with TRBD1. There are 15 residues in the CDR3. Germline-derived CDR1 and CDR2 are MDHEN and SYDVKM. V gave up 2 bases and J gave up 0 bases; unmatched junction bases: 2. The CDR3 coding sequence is TGTGCCAGCAGTTTAGGGACAGGAGCTAACTATGGCTACACCTTC. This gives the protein CASSLGTGANYGYTF.

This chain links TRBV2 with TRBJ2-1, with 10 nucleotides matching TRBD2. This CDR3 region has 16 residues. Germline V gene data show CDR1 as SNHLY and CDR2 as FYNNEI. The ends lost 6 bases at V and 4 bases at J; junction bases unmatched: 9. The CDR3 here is CASSPLAGVFYNEQFF. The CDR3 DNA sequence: TGTGCCAGCAGCCCGCTAGCGGGAGTGTTTTACAATGAGCAGTTCTTC.

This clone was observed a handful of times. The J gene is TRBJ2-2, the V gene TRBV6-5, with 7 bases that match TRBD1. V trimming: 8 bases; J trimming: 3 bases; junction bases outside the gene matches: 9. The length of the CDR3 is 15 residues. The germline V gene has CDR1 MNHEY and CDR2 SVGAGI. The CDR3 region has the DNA TGTGCCAGCGACAGGGCTTCCCCCGACACCGGGGAGCTGTTTTTT. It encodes CASDRASPDTGELFF.

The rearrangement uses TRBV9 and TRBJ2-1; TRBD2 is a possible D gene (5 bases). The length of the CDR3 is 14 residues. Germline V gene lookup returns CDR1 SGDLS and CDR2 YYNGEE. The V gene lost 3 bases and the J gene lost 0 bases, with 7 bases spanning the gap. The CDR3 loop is CASSAGNSYNEQFF. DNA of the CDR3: TGTGCCAGCAGCGCGGGGAACTCCTACAATGAGCAGTTCTTC.